The entry that follows covers one TCR beta chain sequence. What this receptor recognizes is not known. No base-level quality is on record; no much larger clone is a single base apart. The collaborating institutions used their own protocols to collect whole blood in K2EDTA tubes. For TCRbeta analysis, collaborator samples were shipped as frozen whole blood, as isolated PBMCs, or as DNA extracted from either sample type. These data come from a study of blood T cell repertoires in COVID-19 (dated by TCRdb to 2020 to 2022). Study-wide context: Collaborator samples came from the United States, Italy and Spain and covered acute and convalescent phases of COVID-19. Nearly every sample came with metadata listing a de-identified subject ID, COVID-19 status, age in years and sex. The prospective study material was composed of cDNA or gDNA derived from T cells, B-cell-depleted T cells, or PBMCs. The repertoires were released in a freely available public database meant as a resource for research on the immune response to SARS-CoV-2. The dataset comprised deeply sampled blood TCRbeta repertoires from subjects exposed to, actively infected with, or recovered from COVID-19. Samples came from the ongoing ImmuneRACE study (first 160 participants) plus 1,254 subjects from 6 global collaborators. Where available, HLA class I and class II types were obtained from metadata supplied by the sample provider rather than from assay-based typing.

Taken from cysteine to phenylalanine, the CDR3 has 14 residues. Only CDR3 DNA remains: 42 bases, in frame from the first base. Clipping removes 6 bases from V and 7 bases from J, with 2 as the unmatched junction base count. Sequences MNHEY (CDR1) and SVGAGI (CDR2) are obtained from the germline V gene. The immunoSEQ Assay, a bias-controlled multiplex PCR, was used to amplify TCRbeta CDR3 regions from genomic DNA. As for how the authors treated the data: The number of nucleated cells in each sample was estimated by amplification of reference gene primers within the assay. To quantify the absolute abundance of each unique TCRbeta CDR3 rearrangement, sequence reads were collapsed and filtered. For each sample, productive Simpson clonality was calculated as the square root of Simpson's diversity index over productive rearrangements. TCRdb's version of the immuneACCESS table is confined to in-frame rearrangements and falls short of the full clone set. An unresolved V gene accounts for under half of the shortfall where checked; the remainder is of unknown origin. Clone size and the V and J calls come from that table; the DNA yielded D and trimming. The sample records approximately 290,000 clones, 89% of which are singletons. The biggest ten clones account for approximately 13% of the sample.

The research as a whole found: The quantity of clinical and demographic metadata differed by source and by participant and was supplied without curation.

This chain is built from TRBV6-5 and TRBJ1-6; 11 middle bases align to TRBD1. This clonotype was obtained from a woman in her sixties with acute or convalescent COVID-19. Sequenced: peripheral blood. The CDR3: CASSWDRGNSPLHF. The nucleotides read TGTGCCAGCAGCTGGGACAGGGGGAATTCACCCCTCCACTTT.